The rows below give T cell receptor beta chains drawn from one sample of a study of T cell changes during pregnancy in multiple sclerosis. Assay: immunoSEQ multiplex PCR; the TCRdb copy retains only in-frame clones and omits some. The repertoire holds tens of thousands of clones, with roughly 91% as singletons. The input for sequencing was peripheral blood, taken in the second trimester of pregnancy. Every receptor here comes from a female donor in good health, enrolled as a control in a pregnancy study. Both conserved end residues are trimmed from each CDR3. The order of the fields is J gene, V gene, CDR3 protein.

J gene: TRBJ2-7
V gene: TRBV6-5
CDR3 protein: ASRQGQGRTYEQY

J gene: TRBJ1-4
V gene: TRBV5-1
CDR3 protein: ASSPGGGHEKLF

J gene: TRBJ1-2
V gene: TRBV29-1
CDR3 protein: SVGTGGERYT

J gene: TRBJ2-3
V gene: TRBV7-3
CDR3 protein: ASSRGTSGGAAGTQY

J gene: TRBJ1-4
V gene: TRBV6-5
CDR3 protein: ASSHRGQAYEKLF

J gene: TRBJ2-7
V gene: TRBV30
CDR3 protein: AWAPQREGPQY

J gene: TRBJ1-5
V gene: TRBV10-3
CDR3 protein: AISDVGQGDQPQH

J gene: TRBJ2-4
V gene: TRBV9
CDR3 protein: ASSAGPGSNIQY

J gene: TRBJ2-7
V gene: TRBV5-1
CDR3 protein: ASSLVDSYEQY

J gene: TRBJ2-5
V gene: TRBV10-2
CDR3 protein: ASSESGLAGGPFAETQY

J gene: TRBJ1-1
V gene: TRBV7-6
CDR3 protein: ASLRTVMNTEAF

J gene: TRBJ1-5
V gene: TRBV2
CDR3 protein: ASSDVRGGGNQPQH

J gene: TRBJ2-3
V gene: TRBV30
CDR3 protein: AWDLLAGGRDTQY

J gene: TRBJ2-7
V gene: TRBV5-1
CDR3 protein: ASSFRTSGRDARDYEQY

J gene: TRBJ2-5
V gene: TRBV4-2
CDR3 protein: ASSSGTSGFQETQY

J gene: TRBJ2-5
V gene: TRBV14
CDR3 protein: ASSRVAGGTETQY

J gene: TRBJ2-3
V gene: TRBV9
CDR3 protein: ASSGGEEDTQY

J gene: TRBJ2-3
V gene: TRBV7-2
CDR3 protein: ASSPPRGVSETQY

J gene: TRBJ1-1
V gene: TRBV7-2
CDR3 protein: ASSQQGERAF

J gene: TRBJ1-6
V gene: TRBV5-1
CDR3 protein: ASSTYHGQGRSPLH

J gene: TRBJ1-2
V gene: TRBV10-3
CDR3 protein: AISDQARQGYGYT

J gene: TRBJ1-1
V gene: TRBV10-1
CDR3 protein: ASSEGQNTEAF

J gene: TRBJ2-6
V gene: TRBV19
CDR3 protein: ASRDRVKANVLT

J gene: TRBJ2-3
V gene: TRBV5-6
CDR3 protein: ASSLGAYTDTQY

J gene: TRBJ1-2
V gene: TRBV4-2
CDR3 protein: ASSQGETLDYGYT

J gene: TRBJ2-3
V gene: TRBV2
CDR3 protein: ASRRAGGITDTQY

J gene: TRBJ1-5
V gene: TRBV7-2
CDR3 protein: ASSSAGAPPYSNQPQH

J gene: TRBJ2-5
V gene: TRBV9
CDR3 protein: ASSGTGAKTQY

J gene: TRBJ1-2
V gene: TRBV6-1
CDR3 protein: ASSAGTGLNYGYT

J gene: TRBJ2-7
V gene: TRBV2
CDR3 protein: ASSADYPYEQY

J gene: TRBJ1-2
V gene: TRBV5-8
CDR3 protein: ASSLGLLNYGYT

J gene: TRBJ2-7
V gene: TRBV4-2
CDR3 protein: ASSQGQGWEQY

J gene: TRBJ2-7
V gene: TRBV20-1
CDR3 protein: SAGRTNEQY

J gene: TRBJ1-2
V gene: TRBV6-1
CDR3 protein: ASSVTRRINYGYT

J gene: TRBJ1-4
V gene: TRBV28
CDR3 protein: ASRDDSGDNEKLF

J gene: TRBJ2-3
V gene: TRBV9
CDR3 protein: ASSVGVSGGLTDTQY